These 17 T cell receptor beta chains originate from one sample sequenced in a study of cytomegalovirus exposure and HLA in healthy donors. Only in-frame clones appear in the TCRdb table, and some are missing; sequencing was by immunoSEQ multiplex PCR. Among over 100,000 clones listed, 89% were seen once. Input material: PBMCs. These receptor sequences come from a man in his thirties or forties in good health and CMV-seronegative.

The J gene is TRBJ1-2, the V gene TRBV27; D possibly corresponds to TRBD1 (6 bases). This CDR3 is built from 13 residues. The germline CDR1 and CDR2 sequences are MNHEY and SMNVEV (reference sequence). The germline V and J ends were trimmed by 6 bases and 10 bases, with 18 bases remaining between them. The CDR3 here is CASRKRGTLFYTF. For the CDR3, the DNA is TGTGCCAGCAGAAAACGTGGGACATTATTCTACACCTTC.

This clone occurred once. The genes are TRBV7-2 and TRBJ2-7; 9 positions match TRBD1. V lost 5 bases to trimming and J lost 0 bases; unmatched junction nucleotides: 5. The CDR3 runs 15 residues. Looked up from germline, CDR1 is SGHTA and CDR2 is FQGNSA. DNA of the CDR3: TGTGCCAGCAGCCGACGACAGGGGGGCTCCTACGAGCAGTACTTC. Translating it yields CASSRRQGGSYEQYF.

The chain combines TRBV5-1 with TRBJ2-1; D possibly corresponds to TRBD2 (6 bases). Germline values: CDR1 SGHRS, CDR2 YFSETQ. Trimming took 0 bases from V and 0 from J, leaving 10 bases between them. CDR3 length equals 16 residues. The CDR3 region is CASSLAWGGSYNEQFF. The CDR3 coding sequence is TGCGCCAGCAGCTTGGCCTGGGGAGGCTCCTACAATGAGCAGTTCTTC. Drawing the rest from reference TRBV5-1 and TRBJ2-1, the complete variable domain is KAGVTQTPRYLIKTRGQQVTLSCSPISGHRSVSWYQQTPGQGLQFLFEYFSETQRNKGNFPGRFSGRQFSNSRSEMNVSTLELGDSALYLCASSLAWGGSYNEQFFGPGTRLTVL.

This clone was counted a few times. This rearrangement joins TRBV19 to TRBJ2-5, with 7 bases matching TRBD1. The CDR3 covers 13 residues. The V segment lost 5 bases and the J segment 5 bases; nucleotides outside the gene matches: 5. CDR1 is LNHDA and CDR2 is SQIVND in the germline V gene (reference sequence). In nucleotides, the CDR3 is TGTGCCAGTAGTCGGGACAGAAGGGAGACCCAGTACTTC. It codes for CASSRDRRETQYF. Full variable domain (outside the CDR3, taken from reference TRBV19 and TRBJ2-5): DGGITQSPKYLFRKEGQNVTLSCEQNLNHDAMYWYRQDPGQGLRLIYYSQIVNDFQKGDIAEGYSVSREKKESFPLTVTSAQKNPTAFYLCASSRDRRETQYFGPGTRLLVL.

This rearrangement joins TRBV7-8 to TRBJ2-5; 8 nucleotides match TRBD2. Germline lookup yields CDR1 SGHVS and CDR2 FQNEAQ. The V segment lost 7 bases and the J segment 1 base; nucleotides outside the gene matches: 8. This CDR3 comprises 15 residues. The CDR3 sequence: CASTTSGEVQETQYF. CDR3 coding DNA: TGTGCCAGCACCACTAGCGGAGAAGTCCAAGAGACCCAGTACTTC.

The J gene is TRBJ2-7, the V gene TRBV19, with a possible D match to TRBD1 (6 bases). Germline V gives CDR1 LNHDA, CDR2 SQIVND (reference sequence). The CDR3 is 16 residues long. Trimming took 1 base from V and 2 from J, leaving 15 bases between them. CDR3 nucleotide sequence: TGTGCCAGTAGTATAGGCAGGGGAGAGGGCCCCTACGAGCAGTACTTC. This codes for CASSIGRGEGPYEQYF.

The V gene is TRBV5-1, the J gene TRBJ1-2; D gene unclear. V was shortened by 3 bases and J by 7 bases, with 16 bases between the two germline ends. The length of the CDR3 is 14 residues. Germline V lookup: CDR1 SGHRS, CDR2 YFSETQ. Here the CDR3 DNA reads TGCGCCAGCAGCTCTAGCTCTAACCTTCTTGGCTACACCTTC. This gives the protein CASSSSSNLLGYTF.

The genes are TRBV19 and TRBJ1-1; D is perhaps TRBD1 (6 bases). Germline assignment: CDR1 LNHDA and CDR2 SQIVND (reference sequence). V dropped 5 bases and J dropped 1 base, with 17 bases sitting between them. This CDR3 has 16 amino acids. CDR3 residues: CASSRPGGGANTEAFF. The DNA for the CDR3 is TGTGCCAGTAGTCGACCAGGTGGGGGCGCGAACACTGAAGCTTTCTTT.

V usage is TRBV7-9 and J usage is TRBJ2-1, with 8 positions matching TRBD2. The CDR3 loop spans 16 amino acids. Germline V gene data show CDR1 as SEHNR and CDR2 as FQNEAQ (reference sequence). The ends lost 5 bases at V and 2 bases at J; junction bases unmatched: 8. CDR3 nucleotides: TGTGCCAGCAGCCCTGACCCGGGGGGGCCCTACAATGAGCAGTTCTTC. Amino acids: CASSPDPGGPYNEQFF.

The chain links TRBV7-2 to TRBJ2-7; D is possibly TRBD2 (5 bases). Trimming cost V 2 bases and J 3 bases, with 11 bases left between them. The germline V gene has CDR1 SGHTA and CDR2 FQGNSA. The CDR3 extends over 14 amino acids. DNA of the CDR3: TGTGCCAGCAGCTTATACGGGGTGGGCTACGAGCAGTACTTC. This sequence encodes CASSLYGVGYEQYF.

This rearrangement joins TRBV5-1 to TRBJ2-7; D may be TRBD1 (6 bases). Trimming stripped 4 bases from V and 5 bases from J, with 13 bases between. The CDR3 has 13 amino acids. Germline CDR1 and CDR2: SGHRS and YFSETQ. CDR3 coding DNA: TGCGCCAGCAGCCCTATACAGGGAAACGAGCAGTACTTC. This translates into CASSPIQGNEQYF.

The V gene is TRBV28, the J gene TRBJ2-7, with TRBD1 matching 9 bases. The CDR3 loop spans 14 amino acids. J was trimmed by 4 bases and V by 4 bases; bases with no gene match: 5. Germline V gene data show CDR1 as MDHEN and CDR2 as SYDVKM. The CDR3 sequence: CASSSTGGLYEQYF. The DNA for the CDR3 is TGTGCCAGCAGTTCCACAGGGGGCTTGTACGAGCAGTACTTC. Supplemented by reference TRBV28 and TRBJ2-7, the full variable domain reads DVKVTQSSRYLVKRTGEKVFLECVQDMDHENMFWYRQDPGLGLRLIYFSYDVKMKEKGDIPEGYSVSREKKERFSLILESASTNQTSMYLCASSSTGGLYEQYFGPGTRLTVT.

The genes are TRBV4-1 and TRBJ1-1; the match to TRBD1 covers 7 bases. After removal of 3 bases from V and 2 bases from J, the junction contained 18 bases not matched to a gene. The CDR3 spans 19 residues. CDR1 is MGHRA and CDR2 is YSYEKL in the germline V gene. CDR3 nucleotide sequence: TGCGCCAGCAGCCATCCCATTGGGGTCACAGGGGTTGGCAACACTGAAGCTTTCTTT. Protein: CASSHPIGVTGVGNTEAFF.

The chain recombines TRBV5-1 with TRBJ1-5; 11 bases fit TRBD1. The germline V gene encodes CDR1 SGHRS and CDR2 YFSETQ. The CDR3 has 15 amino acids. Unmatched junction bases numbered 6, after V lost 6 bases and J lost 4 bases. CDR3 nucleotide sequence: TGCGCCAGCACTTGGACAGGGGGCGCGAATCAGCCCCAGCATTTT. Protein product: CASTWTGGANQPQHF. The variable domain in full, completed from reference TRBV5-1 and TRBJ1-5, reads KAGVTQTPRYLIKTRGQQVTLSCSPISGHRSVSWYQQTPGQGLQFLFEYFSETQRNKGNFPGRFSGRQFSNSRSEMNVSTLELGDSALYLCASTWTGGANQPQHFGDGTRLSIL.

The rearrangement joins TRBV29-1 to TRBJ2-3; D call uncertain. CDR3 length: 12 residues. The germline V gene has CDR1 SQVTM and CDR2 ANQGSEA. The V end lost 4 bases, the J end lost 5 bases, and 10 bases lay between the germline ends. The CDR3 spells CSVVSPGDTQYF. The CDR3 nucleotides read TGCAGCGTTGTGTCCCCCGGAGATACGCAGTATTTT.

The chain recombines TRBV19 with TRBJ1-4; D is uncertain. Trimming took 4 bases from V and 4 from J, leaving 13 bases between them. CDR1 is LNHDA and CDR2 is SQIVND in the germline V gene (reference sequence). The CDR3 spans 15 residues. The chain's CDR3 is CASSTPRGNNEKLFF. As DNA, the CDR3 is TGTGCCAGTAGTACGCCCCGGGGAAATAATGAAAAACTGTTTTTT.

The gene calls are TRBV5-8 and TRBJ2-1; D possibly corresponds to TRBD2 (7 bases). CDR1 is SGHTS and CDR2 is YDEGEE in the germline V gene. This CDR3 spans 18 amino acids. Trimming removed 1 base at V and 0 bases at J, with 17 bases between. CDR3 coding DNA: TGTGCCAGCAGCTTGCCGGGGGGCCTGGAGAGCTCCTACAATGAGCAGTTCTTC. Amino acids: CASSLPGGLESSYNEQFF.